The sequence of this T cell receptor beta chain was determined in a study of blood T cell repertoires in COVID-19. Data came from immunoSEQ multiplex PCR; TCRdb stores just in-frame clones and leaves some out. Of fewer than 250,000 clones in the sample, around 86% were seen once. The CDR3 is made up of 14 amino acids. From germline, CDR1 is MDHEN and CDR2 SYDVKM. V was pared by 2 bases and J by 4 bases, with 11 bases between. The gene calls are TRBV28 and TRBJ2-5, with D perhaps matching TRBD2 (5 bases). Sequenced: PBMCs or T cells enriched from blood (not recorded which). The sequence came from a middle-aged woman with acute COVID-19. The CDR3 protein is CASSLLSTTETQYF. CDR3 coding DNA: TGTGCCAGCAGTTTACTATCGACTACAGAGACCCAGTACTTC.